Reported below is one T cell receptor beta chain. Its antigen is unknown. This sample stems from a study of lymphopenia after photon versus proton radiotherapy. Method: immunoSEQ multiplex PCR; TCRdb's copy keeps in-frame clones and lacks some. Of 65,000 to 90,000 clones in the sample, roughly 92% were seen once. CDR3 length: 16 amino acids. V lost 4 bases, J lost 6 bases, and 21 bases lay in between. Germline loops: CDR1 SGHDT, CDR2 YYEEEE. Broader study findings: Authors raise, but do not show, better survival with proton therapy.

The receptor comes from a woman aged 40 to 55 with cholangiocarcinoma. The gene calls are TRBV5-6 and TRBJ2-3; D may be TRBD2 (5 bases). The source material was peripheral blood, sampled from a patient treated with photon-based radiotherapy. CDR3 DNA: TGTGCCAGCAGCCGCGTGGGAGAAGGCCAGTGGGATACGCAGTATTTT. It translates to CASSRVGEGQWDTQYF.